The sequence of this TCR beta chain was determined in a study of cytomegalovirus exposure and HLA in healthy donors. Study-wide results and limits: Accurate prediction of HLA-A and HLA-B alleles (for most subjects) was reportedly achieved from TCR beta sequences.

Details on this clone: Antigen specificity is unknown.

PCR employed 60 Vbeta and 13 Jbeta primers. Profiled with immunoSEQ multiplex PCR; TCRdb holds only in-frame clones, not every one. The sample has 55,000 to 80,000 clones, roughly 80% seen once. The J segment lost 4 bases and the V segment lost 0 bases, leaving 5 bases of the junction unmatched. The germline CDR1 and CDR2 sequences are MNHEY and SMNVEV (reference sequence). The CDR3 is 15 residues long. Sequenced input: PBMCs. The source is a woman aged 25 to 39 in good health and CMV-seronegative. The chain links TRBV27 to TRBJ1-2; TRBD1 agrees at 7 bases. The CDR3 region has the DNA TGTGCCAGCAGTTTATCGACAGGGAGTTTCTATGGCTACACCTTC. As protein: CASSLSTGSFYGYTF.